A selection of T cell receptor beta chains follows, all from one sample in a study of primary melanoma T cells and metastatic recurrence. Only in-frame clones appear in the TCRdb table, and some are missing; sequencing was by immunoSEQ multiplex PCR. Of more than 1,000 clones in the sample, roughly 86% were seen once. Sequenced sample: melanoma tumor tissue. These TCRs come from a human donor with melanoma. CDR3s include the opening cysteine and the closing phenylalanine or tryptophan. Each record gives: V gene, clone size, D gene, J gene, CDR3 protein, CDR3 DNA. A D gene is named only where the DNA matches it firmly. Expanded clones are given a class, and other clones once, few, many or no size at all.

TRBV11-3	.	TRBD2	TRBJ2-6	CASSAGTSGRFYGANVLTF	TGTGCCAGCAGCGCCGGGACTAGCGGCCGGTTTTACGGGGCCAACGTCCTGACTTTC
TRBV11-3	once	TRBD2	TRBJ2-3	CASIRLAGSTDTQYF	TGTGCCAGCATCCGACTAGCGGGCAGCACAGATACGCAGTATTTT
TRBV6-8	.	TRBD1	TRBJ1-1	CASSEADRGATTEAFF	TGTGCCAGCAGTGAGGCCGACAGGGGGGCAACCACTGAAGCTTTCTTT
TRBV19	.	.	TRBJ1-4	CAIQGWEKLFF	TGTGCCATACAGGGTTGGGAAAAACTGTTTTTT
TRBV29-1	.	TRBD1	TRBJ1-6	CSVEGRTGSNNSPLHF	TGCAGCGTTGAGGGTCGGACAGGGTCTAATAATTCACCCCTCCACTTT
TRBV28	.	.	TRBJ1-4	CASTLGGLGEKLFF	TGTGCCAGCACCTTAGGGGGGCTTGGTGAAAAACTGTTTTTT
TRBV11-3	.	TRBD1	TRBJ1-2	CASSLDSGQGEGYTF	TGTGCCAGCAGCTTAGACTCGGGACAGGGTGAGGGCTACACCTTC
TRBV6-8	few	.	TRBJ1-4	CASSDNRGATNEKLFF	TGTGCCAGCAGTGACAACCGAGGTGCAACTAATGAAAAACTGTTTTTT
TRBV11-3	.	.	TRBJ2-7	CASSPRTHAYEQYF	TGTGCCAGCAGCCCCAGGACCCATGCCTACGAGCAGTACTTC
TRBV14	.	.	TRBJ2-3	CASSQDRRGTQYF	TGTGCCAGCAGCCAAGATCGACGGGGTACGCAGTATTTT
TRBV7-4	.	.	TRBJ2-1	CASRLQGRDNEQFF	TGTGCCAGCAGGTTACAGGGTAGGGACAATGAGCAGTTCTTC
TRBV14	.	.	TRBJ2-3	CASSQWSRDTQYF	TGTGCCAGCAGCCAATGGAGCCGGGATACGCAGTATTTT
TRBV29-1	.	.	TRBJ2-1	CSVGVHYNEQFF	TGCAGCGTTGGTGTTCACTACAATGAGCAGTTCTTC
TRBV4-1	.	.	TRBJ1-1	CASSPDGRGPEAFF	TGCGCCAGCAGTCCCGACGGGAGGGGCCCTGAAGCTTTCTTT
TRBV28	.	TRBD1	TRBJ1-5	CASRLAGTGGFNQPQHF	TGTGCCAGCAGGCTAGCCGGGACAGGGGGCTTCAATCAGCCCCAGCATTTT
TRBV6-8	.	.	TRBJ2-1	CASSYSATSRAYNEQFF	TGTGCCAGCAGTTACTCTGCAACTAGCAGGGCCTACAATGAGCAGTTCTTC
TRBV11-3	.	.	TRBJ2-1	CASSLGISYNEQFF	TGTGCCAGCAGCCTTGGGATCTCTTACAATGAGCAGTTCTTC
TRBV18	.	.	TRBJ1-5	CASSPEGQDQPQHF	TGTGCCAGCTCACCAGAGGGACAAGATCAGCCCCAGCATTTT
TRBV11-3	.	.	TRBJ2-6	CASSLQAAKDSGANVLTF	TGTGCCAGCAGCTTACAGGCTGCTAAAGACTCTGGGGCCAACGTTCTGACTTTC
TRBV7-1	once	TRBD2	TRBJ2-7	CASSQERGHEQYF	TGTGCTAGCAGCCAGGAGCGGGGCCACGAGCAGTACTTC
TRBV4-1	once	.	TRBJ1-4	CASSQGRATTNEKLFF	TGCGCCAGCAGCCAAGGAAGAGCTACAACTAATGAAAAACTGTTTTTT
TRBV19	.	TRBD1	TRBJ1-4	CASSTRQGTNEKLFF	TGTGCCAGTAGTACTCGACAGGGAACTAATGAAAAACTGTTTTTT
TRBV28	.	TRBD1	TRBJ1-2	CASSLASGGYYGYTF	TGTGCCAGCAGTTTAGCGTCAGGGGGTTACTATGGCTACACCTTC
TRBV6-8	.	.	TRBJ1-2	CASRTAQVYGYTF	TGTGCCAGCAGAACCGCACAGGTTTATGGCTACACCTTC
TRBV7-6	.	.	TRBJ2-7	CASSFKGVPYEQYF	TGTGCCAGCAGCTTTAAGGGAGTCCCTTACGAGCAGTACTTC
TRBV6-8	.	TRBD1	TRBJ1-4	CASSGGTGGNNEKLFF	TGTGCCAGCAGCGGGGGGACAGGGGGAAATAATGAAAAACTGTTTTTT
TRBV7-7	once	.	TRBJ2-1	CASSPATGSYNEQFF	TGTGCCAGCAGCCCGGCGACAGGCTCCTACAATGAGCAGTTCTTC
TRBV6-8	.	TRBD1	TRBJ1-4	CASRRQGAMGEKLFF	TGTGCCAGCAGACGACAGGGGGCTATGGGTGAAAAACTGTTTTTT
TRBV6-8	few	.	TRBJ2-7	CASSRTKPAEKYEQYF	TGTGCCAGCAGCCGGACAAAGCCCGCGGAAAAGTACGAGCAGTACTTC
TRBV18	once	.	TRBJ2-1	CASSPGSAVDNEQFF	TGTGCCAGCTCACCAGGAAGCGCCGTGGATAATGAGCAGTTCTTC
TRBV29-1	.	.	TRBJ2-5	CSVGAPSETQYF	TGCAGCGTTGGCGCCCCGTCCGAGACCCAGTACTTC
TRBV18	.	TRBD2	TRBJ2-1	CASSRSGTSGGAQEQFF	TGTGCCAGCTCACGATCCGGGACTAGCGGGGGGGCCCAGGAGCAGTTCTTC
TRBV7-1	few	.	TRBJ2-2	CASSYRSTGELFF	TGTGCCAGCAGTTACCGCTCCACCGGGGAGCTGTTTTTT
TRBV6-8	.	.	TRBJ2-6	CASSYSTSWTGANVLTF	TGTGCCAGCAGTTACTCGACATCATGGACTGGGGCCAACGTCCTGACTTTC
TRBV7-1	.	.	TRBJ2-7	CASSSGRDNEQYF	TGTGCCAGCAGCTCCGGACGGGACAACGAGCAGTACTTC
TRBV6-8	.	TRBD1	TRBJ1-2	CASSAGGSDYGYTF	TGTGCCAGCAGTGCAGGGGGTAGTGACTATGGCTACACCTTC
TRBV11-3	once	TRBD1	TRBJ2-5	CASRVKRGRETQYF	TGTGCCAGCAGGGTTAAGAGGGGGCGGGAGACCCAGTACTTC
TRBV6-1	.	.	TRBJ2-6	CASSEAVHGANVLTF	TGTGCCAGCAGTGAAGCGGTACATGGGGCCAACGTCCTGACTTTC
TRBV28	.	TRBD2	TRBJ2-7	CASSGTGASGHSYEQYF	TGTGCCAGCAGTGGGACCGGGGCTAGCGGGCACTCCTACGAGCAGTACTTC
TRBV6-8	.	TRBD2	TRBJ2-1	CASSPLAGGTYNEQFF	TGTGCCAGCAGTCCTTTAGCGGGAGGGACCTACAATGAGCAGTTCTTC
TRBV28	.	TRBD2	TRBJ2-5	CASSLWEGRGRWYF	TGTGCCAGCAGTTTGTGGGAGGGCCGGGGAAGGTGGTACTTC
TRBV11-3	.	TRBD2	TRBJ2-3	CASSLAAGGPTDTQYF	TGTGCCAGCAGCTTGGCGGCGGGGGGGCCCACAGATACGCAGTATTTT
TRBV11-3	.	TRBD1	TRBJ1-1	CASSFNRGEFEAFF	TGTGCCAGCAGCTTTAACAGGGGCGAGTTTGAAGCTTTCTTT
TRBV11-3	.	.	TRBJ2-7	CASSLGISSYEQYF	TGTGCCAGCAGCTTGGGGATTAGCTCCTACGAGCAGTACTTC
TRBV25-1	.	.	TRBJ2-7	CASSAAGTKEQYF	TGTGCCAGCAGTGCAGCCGGGACAAAGGAGCAGTACTTC
TRBV11-3	once	TRBD1	TRBJ2-5	CASSFNRGLETQYF	TGTGCCAGCAGCTTCAACAGGGGGCTAGAGACCCAGTACTTC
TRBV1	.	.	TRBJ1-3	CASSQDWGADSSGNTIYF	TGCGCCAGCAGCCAAGACTGGGGGGCGGATAGCTCTGGAAACACCATATATTTT
TRBV7-6	.	.	TRBJ1-1	CASSPTGTSAEAFF	TGTGCCAGCAGTCCGACAGGTACGAGCGCTGAAGCTTTCTTT
TRBV7-1	.	.	TRBJ2-7	CASSQSGLGGRFYEQYF	TGTGCCAGCAGTCAATCCGGGCTGGGCGGAAGATTCTACGAGCAGTACTTC
TRBV19	.	.	TRBJ2-1	CASSIPGRGNEQFF	TGTGCCAGTAGTATCCCGGGACGAGGCAATGAGCAGTTCTTC
TRBV12-2	.	.	TRBJ1-2	CASSLAYGRGIGGYTF	TGTGCCAGTAGCTTAGCGTACGGCAGGGGGATCGGGGGCTACACCTTC